This T cell receptor beta chain was retrieved from a study of beta chain features in type 1 diabetes. Study in general: The study found patients and healthy donors alike in age, gender and cell yields.

This CDR3 has 15 residues. Germline CDR1 reads SEHNR; CDR2 reads FQNEAQ (reference sequence). With V trimmed by 6 bases and J by 6 bases, 11 bases remained unmatched. CD4+ naive, central memory, regulatory and stem cell-like memory cells were sorted via CD45RO/CCR7/CD25/CD127/CD95/CD27. The study reverse transcribed the entire isolated RNA, so it sequenced expressed TCRB transcripts. Assay: immunoSEQ multiplex PCR; the TCRdb copy retains only in-frame clones and omits some. The sample contains about 900,000 clones, 15% to 20% of which appear only once. This clone was picked up a small number of times. The antigen remains unidentified. Whole-study results and caveats: Moderate but significant shortening of TCRB CDR3s was recorded in all four CD4+ subsets from Type 1 diabetes patients.

Sample: naive CD4+ T cells from blood. The chain employs TRBV7-9 and TRBJ2-1; 7 nucleotides align to TRBD2. The TCR sequence derives from a woman under 30 in good health. This CDR3 is CASSSQKGLSNEQFF. The CDR3 DNA follows: TGTGCCAGCAGTTCACAAAAGGGACTATCCAATGAGCAGTTCTTC.